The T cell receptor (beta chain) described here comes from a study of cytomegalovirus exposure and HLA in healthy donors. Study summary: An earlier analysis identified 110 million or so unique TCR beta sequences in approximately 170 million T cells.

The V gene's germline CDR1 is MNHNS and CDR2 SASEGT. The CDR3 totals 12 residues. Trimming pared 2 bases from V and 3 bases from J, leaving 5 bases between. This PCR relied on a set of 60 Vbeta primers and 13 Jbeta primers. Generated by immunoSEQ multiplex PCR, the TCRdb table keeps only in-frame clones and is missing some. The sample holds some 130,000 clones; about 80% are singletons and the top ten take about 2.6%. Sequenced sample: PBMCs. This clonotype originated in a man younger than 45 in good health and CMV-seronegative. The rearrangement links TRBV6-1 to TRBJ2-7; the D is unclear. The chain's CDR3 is CASSETHYEQYF. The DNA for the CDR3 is TGTGCCAGCAGTGAAACACACTACGAGCAGTACTTC.